The entry below gives a single TCR beta chain sequence along with its context. Its antigen is not known. The PCR used 60 Vbeta and 13 Jbeta primers. Study processing details: In a later analysis, some 80 million unique TCR beta chains included roughly 11 million shared by two or more donors. Assay: immunoSEQ multiplex PCR; the TCRdb copy retains only in-frame clones and omits some. Clone size and the V and J calls come from that table; the DNA yielded D and trimming. The sample lists about 84,000 clones; about three quarters were seen once. The sample comes from a study of cytomegalovirus exposure and HLA in healthy donors. Study-level findings and limits: Earlier analysis looked at TCR beta V segments, and most were productive about 90% or about 30% of the time. Across HLA loci, a later analysis found differing TCR association rates, with DRB1 most and HLA-C fewest.

This TCR was sampled from a male donor in good health and CMV-seropositive. Sequenced input: PBMCs.

The CDR3 DNA reads TGTGCCAGCATGGCAGGGGGCGTACTGTTTTTT. Translated, it gives CASMAGGVLFF. The chain uses TRBV6-1 and TRBJ1-4, with 8 bases that match TRBD1. The V gene end was trimmed by 7 bases and the J gene end by 13 bases; junction bases not matched to a gene: 5. The CDR3 runs 11 residues. Germline V gives CDR1 MNHNS, CDR2 SASEGT.